Sequencing of this T cell receptor (beta chain) was carried out in a study of shared clonotypes between healthy human individuals. All the donors were Caucasian adults who lived in Nashville, Tennessee. Around 90 million PBMCs served as the genomic DNA source for unsorted samples. The run depth of the assay was deep. Scientists sequenced DNA from unsorted PBMC on ten immunoSEQ deep assay plates. Some clones are missing from TCRdb's copy, which holds only in-frame ones; the method was immunoSEQ multiplex PCR. The repertoire consists of roughly 490,000 clones, with less than 80% occurring once and the leading ten covering approximately 12%. The sequencing sample was made of PBMCs. The TCR originated in a middle-aged woman in good health. Some clones in this sample may be carry-over from other donors' samples.

The CDR3 reads CASSFPTGNTGELFF. The DNA for the CDR3 is TGCGCCAGCAGCTTCCCGACAGGGAACACCGGGGAGCTGTTTTTT. The rearrangement joins TRBV5-1 to TRBJ2-2, with a tentative D call TRBD1 (6 bases). The CDR3 covers 15 residues. V was cut by 2 bases and J by 1 base, with 9 bases left in between. CDR1 is SGHRS and CDR2 is YFSETQ in the germline V gene.